Listed below are T cell receptor beta chains from one sample, sequenced in a study of blood T cell repertoires in COVID-19. The assay was immunoSEQ multiplex PCR, and TCRdb's table has in-frame clones only and misses some. The sample includes approximately 86,000 clones, 89% of them seen just once. Source material: peripheral blood. Every receptor here comes from a man in his fifties with acute or convalescent COVID-19. CDR3s include the opening cysteine and the closing phenylalanine or tryptophan. The D gene is left open where the match is weak.

j_call v_call d_call cdr3_aa
TRBJ2-1 TRBV5-4 . CASSQSGGANEQFF
TRBJ2-3 TRBV5-1 TRBD1 CASSPFPGQGGTDTQYF
TRBJ2-2 TRBV4-2 . CASSQVGSQGGELFF
TRBJ1-1 TRBV10-1 . CAIAQGLRSFEAFF
TRBJ2-1 TRBV2 TRBD2 CASRPQSGGAGEQFF
TRBJ1-2 TRBV5-1 . CASSFGQGGDGYTF
TRBJ2-7 TRBV7-2 TRBD2 CASSLSGGAKEQYF
TRBJ2-1 TRBV7-8 TRBD1 CASSPRTGIASYNEQFF
TRBJ1-2 TRBV6-5 . CASSYLGRHGYTF
TRBJ1-1 TRBV9 . CASSVVPHKRDTEAFF
TRBJ1-6 TRBV3-1/TRBV3-2 . CASSQDPGNSPLHF
TRBJ1-5 TRBV19 TRBD1 CASSHRGTSGDQPQHF
TRBJ1-3 TRBV5-1 TRBD1 CASSRTGGAAGNTIYF
TRBJ1-1 TRBV3-1/TRBV3-2 . CASSQGRGLITNTEAFF
TRBJ1-1 TRBV7-9 . CASSLGIGNTEAFF
TRBJ2-5 TRBV3-1/TRBV3-2 TRBD2 CASSQENRGGYQETQYF
TRBJ1-4 TRBV5-1 TRBD1 CASSWGQRNEKLFF
TRBJ2-3 TRBV4-2 . CASSRLTSRSDTQYF
TRBJ2-1 TRBV27 TRBD2 CASKTTSGGAGKYNEQFF
TRBJ2-5 TRBV7-9 . CASSTYPETQYF
TRBJ2-7 TRBV11-2 TRBD1 CASSRGDSQYEQYF
TRBJ1-3 TRBV7-3 . CASSLDRGNTIYF
TRBJ1-1 TRBV6-6 TRBD1 CASRPGQGALSTEAFF
TRBJ1-1 TRBV6-4 TRBD1 CASSLNRGTEAFF
TRBJ1-2 TRBV19 TRBD1 CASSIDRPGTGGGGYTF
TRBJ2-2 TRBV5-1 . CASKIGTQPNTGELFF
TRBJ1-1 TRBV19 . CASRVGGAMNTEAFF
TRBJ2-2 TRBV6-6 . CASSYPPGLGTGELFF
TRBJ2-5 TRBV5-1 . CASSIRLDETQYF
TRBJ2-7 TRBV6-5 . CASSYSGTAYEQYF
TRBJ1-1 TRBV5-4 . CASSSHRDWNTEAFF
TRBJ2-1 TRBV12-3/TRBV12-4 TRBD1 CASTPDRVYEQFF
TRBJ2-2 TRBV9 . CASSVSGLFRNTGELFF
TRBJ1-2 TRBV19 . CASSIGPAIYGYTF
TRBJ2-3 TRBV5-4 . CASSLVSADTQYF
TRBJ1-2 TRBV5-4 . CASSFDRTYGYTF
TRBJ2-7 TRBV9 TRBD1 CASSAADRPPYEQYF
TRBJ2-7 TRBV6-6 . CASRDLAGAVYEQYF
TRBJ2-1 TRBV19 TRBD2 CASSDTPSGGVEQFF
TRBJ1-2 TRBV5-4 TRBD1 CASSLGRGRGYTF
TRBJ2-3 TRBV14 . CASSQELRARTQYF
TRBJ1-4 TRBV28 TRBD1 CASSRDRATNEKLFF
TRBJ2-7 TRBV11-1 TRBD2 CASSSRVAGYYEQYF
TRBJ1-2 TRBV5-1 TRBD1 CASSLDLWTGNYGYTF
TRBJ2-3 TRBV28 . CASSFGGLADTQYF
TRBJ2-1 TRBV7-9 . CASGDTTSSYNEQFF
TRBJ1-4 TRBV29-1 . CSVESGRGEKLFF
TRBJ1-4 TRBV4-1 TRBD1 CASSLGTGGRTNEKLFF
TRBJ2-3 TRBV6-2/TRBV6-3 . CASSYRGAVGTDTQYF
TRBJ1-3 TRBV5-1 . CASKTGSGNTIYF
TRBJ1-5 TRBV30 . CASRADSNQPQHF
TRBJ2-2 TRBV11-2 . CASSLKGGGTGELFF
TRBJ2-3 TRBV9 TRBD2 CASSVALAGADTQYF